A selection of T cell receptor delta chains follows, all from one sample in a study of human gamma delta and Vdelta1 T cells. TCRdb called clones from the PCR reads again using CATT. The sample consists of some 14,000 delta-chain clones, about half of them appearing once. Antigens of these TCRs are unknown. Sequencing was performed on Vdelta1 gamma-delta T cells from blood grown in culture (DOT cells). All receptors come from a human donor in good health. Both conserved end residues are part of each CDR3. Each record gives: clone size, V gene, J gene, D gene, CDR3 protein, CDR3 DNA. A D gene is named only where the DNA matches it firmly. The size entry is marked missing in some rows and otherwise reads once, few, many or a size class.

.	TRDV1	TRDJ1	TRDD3	CALGERSLPRISTGGYLSVHTDKLIF	TGTGCTCTTGGGGAACGATCCCTCCCCCGGATTAGTACTGGGGGATACCTTAGTGTCCACACCGATAAACTCATCTTT
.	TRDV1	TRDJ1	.	CALGELARLQSGGLPSDKLIF	TGTGCTCTTGGGGAACTAGCCCGCCTACAGTCCGGGGGTCTCCCCTCCGATAAACTCATCTTT
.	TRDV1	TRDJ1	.	CALGERLPQLEWGKTYTDKLIF	TGTGCTCTTGGGGAACGCCTTCCCCAATTGGAGTGGGGGAAAACTTACACCGATAAACTCATCTTT
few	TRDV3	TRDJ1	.	CALGFLPTHYWGVTDKLIF	TGTGCCCTAGGGTTCCTTCCTACCCATTACTGGGGGGTTACCGATAAACTCATCTTT
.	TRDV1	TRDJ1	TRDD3	CALGAYLGDTDKLIF	TGTGCTCTTGGGGCTTACCTGGGGGATACCGATAAACTCATCTTT
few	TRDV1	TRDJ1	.	CALGELSILRPTRTVGPDKLIF	TGTGCTCTTGGGGAACTATCTATCCTACGACCTACCCGGACTGTAGGTCCCGATAAACTCATCTTT
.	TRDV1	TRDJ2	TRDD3	CALTPPPYWGINRALTAQLFF	TGTGCTCTTACCCCTCCCCCGTACTGGGGGATAAACCGAGCTTTGACAGCACAACTCTTCTTT
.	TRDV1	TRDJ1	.	CALVFRSSGGYHRAYTDKLIF	TGTGCTCTTGTCTTTCGGTCCTCGGGGGGCTACCATAGAGCGTACACCGATAAACTCATCTTT
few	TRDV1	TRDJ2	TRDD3	CALGEPPPTLGDGGLTAQLFF	TGTGCTCTTGGGGAACCCCCTCCTACGCTGGGGGATGGCGGTTTGACAGCACAACTCTTCTTT
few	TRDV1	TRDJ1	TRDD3	CALGERIRKLYTDKLIF	TGTGCTCTTGGGGAAAGGATACGAAAACTATACACCGATAAACTCATCTTT
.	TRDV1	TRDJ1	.	CALGEPTAFLRLKTGGEYTDKLIF	TGTGCTCTTGGGGAACCTACGGCCTTCCTACGCCTAAAAACTGGGGGAGAATACACCGATAAACTCATCTTT
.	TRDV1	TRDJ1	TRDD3	CALGGCPSVPHWGIPGYTDKLIF	TGTGCTCTTGGGGGTTGCCCCTCCGTCCCCCACTGGGGGATCCCGGGGTACACTGATAAACTCATCTTT
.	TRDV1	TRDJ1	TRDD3	CALGELTVGDRGYTDKLIF	TGTGCTCTTGGGGAATTAACAGTGGGGGATAGAGGGTACACCGATAAACTCATCTTT
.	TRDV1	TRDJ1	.	CALGEIHFAELVYTDKLIF	TGTGCTCTTGGGGAAATCCACTTCGCGGAGCTGGTATACACCGATAAACTCATCTTT
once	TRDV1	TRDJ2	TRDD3	CALGDLNLFPSPILGDSALTAQLFF	TGTGCTCTTGGGGACCTAAACCTCTTTCCCAGCCCGATACTGGGGGATTCAGCTTTGACAGCACAACTCTTCTTT
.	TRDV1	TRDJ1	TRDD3	CALGELRPYHWGMEKLIF	TGTGCTCTTGGGGAACTCAGGCCTTACCACTGGGGGATGGAAAAACTCATCTTT
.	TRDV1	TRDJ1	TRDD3	CALGETPVLRWGSTDKLIF	TGTGCTCTTGGGGAAACTCCTGTCCTACGCTGGGGGAGTACCGATAAACTCATCTTT
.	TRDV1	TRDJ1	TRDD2	CALGGSAFLPFHTDKLIF	TGTGCTCTTGGGGGAAGCGCCTTCCTACCTTTCCATACCGATAAACTCATCTTT
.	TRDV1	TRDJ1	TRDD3	CALGELSAPGGSDKLIF	TGTGCTCTTGGGGAACTATCTGCCCCTGGGGGATCCGATAAACTCATCTTT
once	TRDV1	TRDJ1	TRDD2	CALGKLAPSSPRDKLIF	TGTGCTCTTGGGAAACTGGCCCCTTCCTCCCCTAGGGATAAACTCATCTTT
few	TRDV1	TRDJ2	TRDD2	CALGELRHLPTENGATAQLFF	TGTGCTCTTGGGGAACTTAGGCACCTTCCTACCGAGAATGGGGCAACAGCACAACTCTTCTTT
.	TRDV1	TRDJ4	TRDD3	CALGELIGGSSYWGINHEARPLIF	TGTGCTCTTGGGGAACTAATTGGGGGTTCCTCGTACTGGGGGATAAATCATGAGGCCAGACCCCTGATCTTT
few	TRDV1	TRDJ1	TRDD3	CALGDLPLKYWGIYTDKLIF	TGTGCTCTTGGGGATCTCCCTCTGAAGTACTGGGGGATATATACCGATAAACTCATCTTT
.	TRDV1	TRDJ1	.	CALGELARGSTMYTDKLIF	TGTGCTCTTGGGGAACTAGCCAGGGGGTCTACAATGTACACCGATAAACTCATCTTT
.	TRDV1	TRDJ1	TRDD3	CALGELEDAPTGGPYTDKLIF	TGTGCTCTTGGGGAACTAGAGGATGCTCCTACTGGGGGCCCGTACACCGATAAACTCATCTTT
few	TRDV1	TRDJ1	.	CALDFPSPHKLIF	TGTGCTCTTGATTTTCCTTCCCCCCATAAACTCATCTTT
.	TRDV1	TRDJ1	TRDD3	CALGLSYPRGIDRTDKLIF	TGTGCTCTTGGACTTTCCTATCCTCGGGGGATAGATCGCACCGATAAACTCATCTTT
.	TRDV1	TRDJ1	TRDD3	CALGVPLLQNWGIQYTDKLIF	TGTGCTCTTGGGGTCCCGCTCCTTCAGAACTGGGGGATCCAATACACCGATAAACTCATCTTT
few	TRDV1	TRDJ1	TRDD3	CALGELTGVDKLIF	TGTGCTCTTGGGGAACTTACTGGGGTAGATAAACTCATCTTT
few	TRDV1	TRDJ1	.	CALGERRSVVLVPKVGYTDKLIF	TGTGCTCTTGGGGAACGGCGGAGCGTCGTACTGGTCCCCAAGGTGGGTTACACCGATAAACTCATCTTT
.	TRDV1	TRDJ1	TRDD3	CALGGRNYTGYWGIPYTDKLIF	TGTGCTCTTGGGGGGCGGAACTACACGGGATACTGGGGGATCCCGTACACCGATAAACTCATCTTT
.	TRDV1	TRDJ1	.	CALGEFLNKEGYTQYGTDKLIF	TGTGCTCTTGGGGAATTCTTGAACAAAGAGGGGTATACCCAGTATGGAACCGATAAACTCATCTTT
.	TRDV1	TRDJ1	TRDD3	CALVEGPVLGDWDFRKLIF	TGTGCTCTCGTGGAGGGCCCCGTACTGGGGGATTGGGATTTCCGAAAACTCATCTTT
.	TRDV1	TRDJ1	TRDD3	CALGERYPLRTGAVKPPYTDKLIF	TGTGCTCTTGGGGAGCGCTACCCCCTTCGTACTGGGGCGGTGAAACCCCCGTACACCGATAAACTCATCTTT
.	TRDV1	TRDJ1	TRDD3	CALGELSFPTTGGFWIRWDKLIF	TGTGCTCTTGGGGAACTCTCCTTTCCGACTACTGGGGGATTTTGGATCCGGTGGGATAAACTCATCTTT
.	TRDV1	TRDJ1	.	CALGEPSFGGGYHTDKLIF	TGTGCTCTTGGGGAACCTTCCTTTGGTGGGGGCTACCACACCGATAAACTCATCTTT
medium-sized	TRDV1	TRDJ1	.	CALGELEFDTRPLFHDKLIF	TGTGCTCTTGGGGAACTGGAGTTCGACACACGTCCCCTTTTTCACGATAAACTCATCTTT
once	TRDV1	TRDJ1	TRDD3	CALGEPSLVVLGESYTDKLIF	TGTGCTCTTGGGGAGCCTTCCCTCGTTGTACTGGGGGAGTCGTACACCGATAAACTCATCTTT
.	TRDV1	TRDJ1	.	CALGEYAGVYTDKLIF	TGTGCTCTTGGGGAATACGCGGGGGTGTACACCGATAAACTCATCTTT
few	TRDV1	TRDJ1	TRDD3	CALGAAHFFLPYLGVGDTSDKLIF	TGTGCTCTTGGGGCCGCGCACTTTTTCCTACCCTACTTAGGAGTGGGGGATACATCCGATAAACTCATCTTT
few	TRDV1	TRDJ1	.	CALGENSLLRGDGGPYTDKLIF	TGTGCTCTTGGGGAAAACTCCCTCCTACGGGGCGATGGGGGACCGTACACCGATAAACTCATCTTT
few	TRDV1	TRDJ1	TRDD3	CALGSPLGGQGPTDKLIF	TGTGCTCTTGGGTCCCCGCTGGGGGGCCAGGGGCCAACCGATAAACTCATCTTT
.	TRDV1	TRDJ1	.	CALGVLRGLSSASYTDKLIF	TGTGCTCTTGGGGTCCTTAGGGGTCTTTCTTCGGCATCGTACACCGATAAACTCATCTTT
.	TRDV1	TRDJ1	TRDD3	CALGDGTGDPPLDTDKLIF	TGTGCTCTTGGGGACGGTACTGGGGATCCCCCACTGGACACCGATAAACTCATCTTT
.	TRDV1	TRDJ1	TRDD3	CAPGELFSGGDRGTTDKLIF	TGTGCTCCTGGGGAACTCTTCTCCGGAGGGGATAGGGGAACTACCGATAAACTCATCTTT
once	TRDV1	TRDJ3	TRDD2	CALGERSFLRLVGASSRDTRQMFF	TGTGCTCTTGGGGAGCGATCCTTCCTACGTTTAGTGGGGGCAAGTTCCCGGGACACCCGACAGATGTTTTTC
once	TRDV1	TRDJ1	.	CALGGERPSSLLGTLPYTDKLIF	TGTGCTCTTGGGGGTGAACGGCCTTCCTCTTTACTGGGGACCCTCCCGTACACCGATAAACTCATCTTT
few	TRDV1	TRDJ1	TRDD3	CALGEKGPHPSTGGYAVYTDKLIF	TGTGCTCTTGGGGAAAAAGGTCCCCATCCCTCTACTGGGGGATACGCCGTGTACACCGATAAACTCATCTTT
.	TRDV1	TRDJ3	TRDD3	CALGERPPGYWGTSSWDTRQMFF	TGTGCTCTTGGGGAACGGCCACCGGGGTACTGGGGGACAAGCTCCTGGGACACCCGACAGATGTTTTTC
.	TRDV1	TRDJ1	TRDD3	CALGELGPTVRAGGYTDKLIF	TGTGCTCTTGGGGAACTAGGTCCTACCGTCCGTGCTGGGGGATACACCGATAAACTCATCTTT
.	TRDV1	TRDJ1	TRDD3	CALGEQRGSGGSAGKLIF	TGTGCTCTTGGGGAACAGCGGGGGTCTGGGGGATCAGCCGGTAAACTCATCTTT
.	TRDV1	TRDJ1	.	CALGELRGQGADKLIF	TGTGCTCTTGGGGAACTAAGGGGTCAGGGGGCCGATAAACTCATCTTT
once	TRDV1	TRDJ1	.	CALGERVPSYDLPKDAGGHYTDKLIF	TGTGCTCTTGGGGAACGGGTGCCTTCCTACGATCTTCCTAAAGACGCTGGGGGACATTACACCGATAAACTCATCTTT
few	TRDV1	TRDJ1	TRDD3	CALGDLPFITGGYSPDKLIF	TGTGCTCTTGGGGACCTCCCTTTCATTACTGGGGGATATTCGCCCGATAAACTCATCTTT
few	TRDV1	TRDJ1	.	CALGERLRTYTDKLIF	TGTGCTCTTGGGGAAAGGCTCCGGACATACACCGATAAACTCATCTTT
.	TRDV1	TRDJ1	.	CALGPLGVEADKLIF	TGTGCTCTTGGACCTCTAGGGGTGGAGGCCGATAAACTCATCTTT